This T cell receptor (beta chain) was found in a study of blood T cell repertoires in COVID-19. Overall study: Both acute and convalescent COVID-19 samples were obtained from the United States, Italy and Spain. PBMCs, B-cell-depleted T cells, or T cells provided the cDNA or gDNA that made up the material.

In the original processing: How many nucleated cells were present was estimated from reference gene primer amplification. Generated by immunoSEQ multiplex PCR, the TCRdb table keeps only in-frame clones and is missing some. The V and J calls and the clone size are those of that table, but D and trimming were determined from the DNA. Of about 490,000 clones detected, roughly 85% appear once; the ten largest clones hold 3.2%. Germline-derived CDR1 and CDR2 are SGDLS and YYNGEE. V was clipped by 6 bases and J by 2 bases; unmatched bases: 5. The CDR3 is 15 residues long. The TCR originated in a human donor in a cohort sampled during active COVID-19. The gene calls are TRBV9 and TRBJ2-6, with TRBD1 identical over 7 bases. Sequencing used peripheral blood. The CDR3 region is CASTIDRAGANVLTF. The CDR3 DNA reads TGTGCCAGCACGATAGACAGGGCTGGGGCCAACGTCCTGACTTTC.